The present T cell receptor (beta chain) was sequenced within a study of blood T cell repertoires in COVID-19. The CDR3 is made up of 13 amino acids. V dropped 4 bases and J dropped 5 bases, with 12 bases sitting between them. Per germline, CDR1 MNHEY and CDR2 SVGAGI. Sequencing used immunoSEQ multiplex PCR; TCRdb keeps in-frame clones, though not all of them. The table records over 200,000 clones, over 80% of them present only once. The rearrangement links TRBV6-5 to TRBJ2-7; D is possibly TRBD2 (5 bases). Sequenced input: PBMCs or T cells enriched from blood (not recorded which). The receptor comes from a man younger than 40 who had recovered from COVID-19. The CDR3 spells CASSFRRVDEQYF. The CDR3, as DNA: TGTGCCAGCAGTTTTCGGCGGGTAGACGAGCAGTACTTC.